This TCR beta chain stems from a study of breast tumors, draining lymph nodes, adjacent tissues. Overall study results and limits: Most tumor T cells seemingly derive from lymph node, then expand in tumor. Luminal-like breast cancer showed significantly greater tumor-nontumor repertoire similarity than basal-like breast cancer did. Tumor TCR diversity was below lymph nodes but above nontumor tissue.

The sample holds many counts of this clonotype. Its antigen is still unknown. Via MiXCR, TCRdb re-called the multiplex PCR reads, giving one row per CDR3 protein. The table includes approximately 230,000 distinct CDR3 sequences, 30% to 35% detected once. Samples came from axillary lymph nodes draining the breast cancer. The CDR3 contains 16 residues. V gave up 4 bases and J gave up 4 bases; unmatched junction bases: 7. CDR1 and CDR2 from the germline V gene are KGHDR and SFDVKD. This TCR was sampled from a female donor with breast cancer. Some clones in this sample may be carry-over from other donors' samples. V usage is TRBV24-1 and J usage is TRBJ2-2; 8 bases map to TRBD2. What was sequenced was axillary lymph node tissue. This CDR3 reads CATSEPGLAATGELFF. CDR3 sequence (DNA): TGTGCCACCAGTGAACCAGGACTAGCCGCCACCGGGGAGCTGTTTTTT.